Only a few counts were recorded for the clone carrying this T cell receptor (beta chain). TCRdb's copy holds only in-frame clones and misses some; the assay was immunoSEQ multiplex PCR. The repertoire holds some 130,000 clones, around 92% seen once, with under 9% in the top ten. The data are from a study of control samples from healthy donors and cancer patients. The V gene end was trimmed by 1 base and the J gene end by 2 bases; junction bases not matched to a gene: 3. This CDR3 comprises 16 residues. Looked up from germline, CDR1 is SGHTA and CDR2 is FQGNSA. Source material: PBMCs. V gene TRBV7-2 combines with J gene TRBJ2-3; TRBD2 matches 10 bases. This TCR was sampled from a man aged 50 to 59 with head and neck cancer. The CDR3 spells CASSLGAGGVTDTQYF. The DNA of the CDR3 is TGTGCCAGCAGCTTAGGAGCGGGGGGGGTCACAGATACGCAGTATTTT.